The 25 T cell receptor beta chains listed next were all sequenced from one sample in a study of blood T cell repertoires in COVID-19. Method: immunoSEQ multiplex PCR; TCRdb's copy keeps in-frame clones and lacks some. Counted here are fewer than 250,000 clones, 80% to 90% occurring once; the ten biggest clones make up about 4.5%. Sequencing used peripheral blood. These receptors all stem from a woman in her 70s with acute or convalescent COVID-19.

This clone was detected only a few times. This rearrangement joins TRBV28 to TRBJ2-7; 7 nucleotides match TRBD2. The V segment lost 3 bases and the J segment 2 bases; nucleotides outside the gene matches: 7. The CDR3 runs to 15 residues. Germline V gives CDR1 MDHEN, CDR2 SYDVKM. The CDR3 sequence is CASSFPQGGPYEQYF. DNA for the CDR3: TGTGCCAGCAGTTTTCCCCAGGGAGGGCCCTACGAGCAGTACTTC.

V is TRBV5-6 and J is TRBJ1-1; D is unclear. The germline gives CDR1 SGHDT, CDR2 YYEEEE. This CDR3 is built from 13 residues. Trimming took 4 bases from V and 1 from J, leaving 8 bases between them. The CDR3 DNA sequence: TGTGCCAGCAGCGGGCGAGAGAACACTGAAGCTTTCTTT. Its translation: CASSGRENTEAFF.

The chain uses TRBV11-3 and TRBJ1-1, with 7 bases aligning to TRBD1. J gave up 4 bases and V 5 bases, and 4 bases lay outside the gene matches. CDR1 is SGHNT, CDR2 YENEEA, per germline. The CDR3 sequence is 13 residues long. Here the CDR3 DNA reads TGTGCCAGCAGCCCCGGACAGGCCACTGAAGCTTTCTTT. Its protein is CASSPGQATEAFF.

V gene TRBV11-2 combines with J gene TRBJ1-1; no definite D call. Germline V gives CDR1 SGHAT, CDR2 FQNNGV. The CDR3 runs to 13 residues. Trimming cost V 5 bases and J 4 bases, with 11 bases left between them. The CDR3 sequence: CASSLRGGTEAFF. The CDR3, as DNA: TGTGCCAGCAGCCTTCGGGGAGGCACTGAAGCTTTCTTT.

The chain employs TRBV5-1 and TRBJ2-5; tentative D call: TRBD2 (6 bases). Trimming took 0 bases from V and 3 from J, leaving 12 bases between them. Germline loops: CDR1 SGHRS, CDR2 YFSETQ. The CDR3 consists of 15 residues. CDR3: CASSLVGGREETQYF. The CDR3 bases are TGCGCCAGCAGCTTGGTGGGGGGTCGGGAAGAGACCCAGTACTTC.

This clone turned up a few times. The rearrangement uses TRBV30 and TRBJ2-7; tentatively, D is TRBD2 (5 bases). CDR1 is GTSNPN and CDR2 is SVGIG in the germline V gene (reference sequence). V was clipped by 2 bases and J by 2 bases, with 7 bases between them. The CDR3 spans 12 residues. Written as DNA, the CDR3 is TGTGCCTGGAGTACCGGGGCCTACGAGCAGTACTTC. Translating gives CAWSTGAYEQYF.

V gene TRBV6-6 combines with J gene TRBJ1-1; 8 bases match TRBD1. Germline values: CDR1 MNHNY, CDR2 SVGAGI (reference sequence). V shed 5 bases and J 3 bases; nucleotides not matched to a gene: 11. CDR3 length equals 16 residues. CDR3 nucleotides: TGTGCCAGCAGTAAGGGACAGGTAGTAGGGTACACTGAAGCTTTCTTT. Its protein product is CASSKGQVVGYTEAFF.

This sequence joins TRBV19 and TRBJ2-3; the D is unclear. The length of the CDR3 is 14 residues. The V end was cut by 6 bases, the J end by 0 bases, with 10 bases between. Germline V gene sequence: CDR1 LNHDA, CDR2 SQIVND (reference sequence). The CDR3 is CASSRMTSTDTQYF. The CDR3, as DNA: TGTGCCAGTAGCAGAATGACTAGCACAGATACGCAGTATTTT. The full variable domain, its missing parts supplied by reference TRBV19 and TRBJ2-3, is DGGITQSPKYLFRKEGQNVTLSCEQNLNHDAMYWYRQDPGQGLRLIYYSQIVNDFQKGDIAEGYSVSREKKESFPLTVTSAQKNPTAFYLCASSRMTSTDTQYFGPGTRLTVL.

The chain links TRBV30 to TRBJ2-3; 9 bases line up with TRBD2. Unmatched junction bases numbered 3, after V lost 0 bases and J lost 5 bases. Germline values: CDR1 GTSNPN, CDR2 SVGIG (reference sequence). The CDR3 length is 14 residues. The DNA for the CDR3 is TGTGCCTGGAGTGTCAGCGGGGGGCTAGATACGCAGTATTTT. Translated: CAWSVSGGLDTQYF.

The chain combines TRBV7-2 with TRBJ2-6; D possibly corresponds to TRBD2 (6 bases). The CDR3 contains 16 residues. Trimming took off 5 bases at V and 2 bases at J, with 13 bases between the two ends. The germline gives CDR1 SGHTA, CDR2 FQGNSA. The DNA of the CDR3 is TGTGCCAGCAGCCCTTGGGGGGTAACTGGGGCCAACGTCCTGACTTTC. It yields the protein CASSPWGVTGANVLTF.

In its sample, this clone was seen once. This rearrangement joins TRBV5-1 to TRBJ1-4, with TRBD1 as a possible D gene (6 bases). V was cut by 6 bases and J by 8 bases, with 20 bases left in between. The CDR3 runs 15 residues. Germline CDR1 reads SGHRS; CDR2 reads YFSETQ. CDR3 DNA sequence: TGCGCCAGCAACAGGGACGGAAGGTTGGACGAAAAACTGTTTTTT. This encodes CASNRDGRLDEKLFF.

The chain combines TRBV9 with TRBJ1-1, with D maybe TRBD1 (6 bases). The V gene's germline CDR1 is SGDLS and CDR2 YYNGEE. Trimming stripped 4 bases from V and 11 bases from J, with 18 bases between. This CDR3 contains 13 residues. This chain's CDR3 is CASSPSTGGTAFF. The CDR3 DNA follows: TGTGCCAGCAGCCCCTCGACGGGGGGCACGGCTTTCTTT.

This rearrangement joins TRBV30 to TRBJ1-1; 8 nucleotides align to TRBD1. CDR3 length: 15 amino acids. Germline lookup yields CDR1 GTSNPN and CDR2 SVGIG (reference sequence). V shed 0 bases, J shed 1 base, and the junction held 4 bases outside the gene matches. The CDR3 coding sequence is TGTGCCTGGAGTGTCAGGGGGCTGGGGAACACTGAAGCTTTCTTT. As protein: CAWSVRGLGNTEAFF.

This rearrangement joins TRBV19 to TRBJ1-1, with 9 bases aligning to TRBD1. The CDR3 consists of 15 residues. Germline CDR1 LNHDA, CDR2 SQIVND (reference sequence). Trimming took 4 bases from V and 0 from J; bases not matched to a gene: 3. The CDR3 bases are TGTGCCAGTAGTACGACAGGGGGACTGAACACTGAAGCTTTCTTT. Translation: CASSTTGGLNTEAFF.

The chain couples TRBV6-5 to TRBJ1-2; weak D call: TRBD1 (6 bases). The CDR3 covers 16 residues. Trimming shortened V by 0 bases and J by 8 bases, and 19 bases separated the two germline ends. CDR1 is MNHEY and CDR2 is SVGAGI in the germline V gene. The CDR3 is CASSYSSGSGQEGYTF. CDR3 in DNA: TGTGCCAGCAGTTACTCGTCGGGCTCGGGACAAGAGGGCTACACCTTC.

The chain carries TRBV5-1 and TRBJ1-5; TRBD1 matches at 7 bases. This CDR3 has 14 amino acids. V dropped 3 bases and J dropped 3; count of bases not matched to a gene: 3. CDR1 and CDR2 from the germline V gene are SGHRS and YFSETQ. The CDR3 coding sequence is TGCGCCAGCAGCTCTGGGACAGCCAATCAGCCCCAGCATTTT. This translates into CASSSGTANQPQHF.

This rearrangement joins TRBV21-1 to TRBJ1-2; the D segment call TRBD1 is taken from the table without a DNA check. TRBV21-1 is assigned pseudogene status. This CDR3 has 22 amino acids. The CDR3 reads CASSKPLGGQPQGVLVPCGYTF. The CDR3 nucleotides read TGTGCCAGCAGCAAACCGTTAGGAGGTCAGCCTCAGGGGGTGCTCGTCCCGTGTGGCTACACCTTC.

The chain uses TRBV5-1 and TRBJ1-2; tentative D call: TRBD1 (6 bases). Trimming cost V 5 bases and J 4 bases, with 12 bases left between them. CDR3 size: 13 residues. Germline lookup yields CDR1 SGHRS and CDR2 YFSETQ. The CDR3 nucleotides are TGCGCCAGCAGACCGGGACATCCCTATGGCTACACCTTC. Translated, it gives CASRPGHPYGYTF.

This chain uses TRBV5-1 with TRBJ2-7; 7 positions match TRBD2. With V trimmed by 0 bases and J by 5 bases, 8 bases remained unmatched. The CDR3 consists of 15 residues. Per the germline V gene, CDR1 is SGHRS and CDR2 is YFSETQ. This chain's CDR3 is CASSLVLGGLDEQYF. The CDR3 coding sequence is TGCGCCAGCAGCTTGGTTTTGGGAGGGCTGGACGAGCAGTACTTC.

Regarding this clone: This may be a read error, as it is one base from a much larger clone. This chain uses TRBV11-2 with TRBJ1-6; TRBD1 aligns across 9 bases. CDR3 length: 14 amino acids. Germline CDR1 and CDR2: SGHAT and FQNNGV. V lost 5 bases, J lost 6 bases, and 2 bases stayed unmatched. CDR3 residues: CASSTDRGNSPLHF. DNA of the CDR3: TGTGCCAGCAGCACGGACAGGGGTAATTCACCCCTCCACTTT. Filled out from reference TRBV11-2 and TRBJ1-6, the complete variable domain reads EAGVAQSPRYKIIEKRQSVAFWCNPISGHATLYWYQQILGQGPKLLIQFQNNGVVDDSQLPKDRFSAERLKGVDSTLKIQPAKLEDSAVYLCASSTDRGNSPLHFGNGTRLTVT.

The rearrangement joins TRBV19 to TRBJ1-1; 8 bases fit TRBD1. This CDR3 has 15 amino acids. Trimming took 5 bases from V and 1 from J; bases not matched to a gene: 6. Germline V gene data show CDR1 as LNHDA and CDR2 as SQIVND (reference sequence). CDR3 sequence (DNA): TGTGCCAGTAGTGCCGGACAGGGCTCGAACACTGAAGCTTTCTTT. The encoded protein is CASSAGQGSNTEAFF.

The CDR3 loop reads CASSSPNPGTGYVRDTQYF. DNA of the CDR3: TGTGCCAGCAGCTCCCCAAATCCCGGGACAGGTTATGTTCGAGATACGCAGTATTTT. The chain is built from TRBV7-9 and TRBJ2-3; TRBD1 matches 8 bases. This CDR3 is built from 19 residues. CDR1 SEHNR and CDR2 FQNEAQ come from the germline V gene (reference sequence). Trimming at V came to 4 bases and at J to 5 bases, leaving 20 bases not matched to a gene.

V usage is TRBV20-1 and J usage is TRBJ2-3, with D perhaps TRBD2 (6 bases). Trimming cost V 5 bases and J 6 bases, with 9 bases left between them. The CDR3 contains 11 residues. From germline, CDR1 is DFQATT and CDR2 SNEGSKA (reference sequence). CDR3 in DNA: TGCAGTGCTCGGAGGGCGGATACGCAGTATTTT. It translates to CSARRADTQYF.

The rearrangement uses TRBV5-4 and TRBJ1-1; 7 bases line up with TRBD1. The ends lost 6 bases at V and 1 base at J; junction bases unmatched: 6. The germline gives CDR1 SGHNT, CDR2 YYREEE (reference sequence). This CDR3 has 14 amino acids. CDR3 bases: TGTGCCAGCACTATACAGGGGTGGAACACTGAAGCTTTCTTT. Amino acids: CASTIQGWNTEAFF. The whole variable domain, filled in from reference TRBV5-4 and TRBJ1-1, reads ETGVTQSPTHLIKTRGQQVTLRCSSQSGHNTVSWYQQALGQGPQFIFQYYREEENGRGNFPPRFSGLQFPNYSSELNVNALELDDSALYLCASTIQGWNTEAFFGQGTRLTVV.

The chain joins TRBV6-5 to TRBJ1-4, with 8 bases identical to TRBD1. CDR1 MNHEY and CDR2 SVGAGI come from the germline V gene. The CDR3 has 15 amino acids. Trimming at V came to 5 bases and at J to 3 bases, leaving 5 bases not matched to a gene. The CDR3 DNA follows: TGTGCCAGCAGTCGCCAGGGGGCTTCTAATGAAAAACTGTTTTTT. Translated, it gives CASSRQGASNEKLFF.